The clone carrying this T cell receptor beta chain has a handful of counts. What it recognizes is unknown. The sample belongs to a study of cytomegalovirus exposure and HLA in healthy donors. General study results and limits: Among donors in an Asian-associated ancestry cluster, a later analysis reportedly found fewer N-insertions than the roughly 610-donor mean. Sequencing artifact likely explains a cluster of highly shared sequence variants. Later genetic work tied a missense DCLRE1C variant to beta-chain V and J trimming. Reportedly, HLA-A and HLA-B alleles of most subjects were accurately predicted from TCR beta.

In germline, CDR1 is SNHLY, CDR2 FYNNEI. Between the trimmed V and J ends, which lost 5 bases and 3 bases, there was a span of 13 bases. This CDR3 comprises 15 residues. PCR involved 60 Vbeta and 13 Jbeta primers. Assay: immunoSEQ multiplex PCR; the TCRdb copy retains only in-frame clones and omits some. Of some 190,000 clones in the sample, roughly 80% are singletons; the top ten hold less than 4%. The sequenced material came from PBMCs. The sequence derives from a woman aged 30 to 39 in good health and CMV-seropositive. The chain recombines TRBV2 with TRBJ2-2; the D gene is possibly TRBD2 (6 bases). The CDR3 here is CASSRKTSYTGELFF. CDR3 in DNA: TGTGCCAGCAGTAGAAAAACTAGCTACACCGGGGAGCTGTTTTTT.